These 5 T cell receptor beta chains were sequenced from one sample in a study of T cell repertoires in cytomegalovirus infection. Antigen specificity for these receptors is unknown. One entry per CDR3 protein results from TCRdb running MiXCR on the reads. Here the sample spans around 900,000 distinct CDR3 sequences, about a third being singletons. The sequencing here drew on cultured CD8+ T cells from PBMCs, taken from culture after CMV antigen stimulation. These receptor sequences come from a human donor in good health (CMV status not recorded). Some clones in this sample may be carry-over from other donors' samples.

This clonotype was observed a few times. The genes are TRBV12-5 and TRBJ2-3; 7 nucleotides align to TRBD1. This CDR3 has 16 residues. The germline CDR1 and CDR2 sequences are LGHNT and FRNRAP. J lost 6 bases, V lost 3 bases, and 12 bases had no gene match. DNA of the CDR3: TGTGCTAGTGGTTTCCTCATCCGAGGGGGCGACGATACGCAGTATTTT. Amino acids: CASGFLIRGGDDTQYF.

Here the CDR3 DNA reads TGTGCCAGCAGCTTGGTTGGACAGGACTGGAATGGCTACACCTTC. It translates to CASSLVGQDWNGYTF. This chain links TRBV5-4 with TRBJ1-2; TRBD1 aligns across 7 bases. J gave up 6 bases and V 0 bases, and 8 bases lay outside the gene matches. CDR1 is SGHNT and CDR2 is YYREEE in the germline V gene (reference sequence). The CDR3 spans 15 residues.

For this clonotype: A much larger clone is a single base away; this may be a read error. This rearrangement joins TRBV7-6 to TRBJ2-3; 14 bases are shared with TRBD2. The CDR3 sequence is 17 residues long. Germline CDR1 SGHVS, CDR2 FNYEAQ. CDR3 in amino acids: CVSSFPGLAGVIDTQYF. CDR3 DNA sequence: TGTGTCAGCAGCTTCCCGGGACTAGCGGGGGTAATAGATACGCAGTATTTT.

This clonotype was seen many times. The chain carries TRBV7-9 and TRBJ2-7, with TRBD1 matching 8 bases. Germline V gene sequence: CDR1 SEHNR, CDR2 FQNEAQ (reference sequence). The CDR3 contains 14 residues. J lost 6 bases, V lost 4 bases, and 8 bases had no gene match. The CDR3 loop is CASSSPAGGSEQYF. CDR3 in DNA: TGTGCCAGCAGCTCCCCGGCAGGGGGCTCCGAGCAGTACTTC.

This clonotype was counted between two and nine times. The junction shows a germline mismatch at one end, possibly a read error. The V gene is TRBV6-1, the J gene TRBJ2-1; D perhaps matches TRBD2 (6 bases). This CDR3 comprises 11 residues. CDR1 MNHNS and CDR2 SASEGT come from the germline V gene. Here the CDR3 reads CASSEGTGARF. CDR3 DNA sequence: TGTGCCAGCAGTGAAGGCACGGGAGCCAGGTTC.